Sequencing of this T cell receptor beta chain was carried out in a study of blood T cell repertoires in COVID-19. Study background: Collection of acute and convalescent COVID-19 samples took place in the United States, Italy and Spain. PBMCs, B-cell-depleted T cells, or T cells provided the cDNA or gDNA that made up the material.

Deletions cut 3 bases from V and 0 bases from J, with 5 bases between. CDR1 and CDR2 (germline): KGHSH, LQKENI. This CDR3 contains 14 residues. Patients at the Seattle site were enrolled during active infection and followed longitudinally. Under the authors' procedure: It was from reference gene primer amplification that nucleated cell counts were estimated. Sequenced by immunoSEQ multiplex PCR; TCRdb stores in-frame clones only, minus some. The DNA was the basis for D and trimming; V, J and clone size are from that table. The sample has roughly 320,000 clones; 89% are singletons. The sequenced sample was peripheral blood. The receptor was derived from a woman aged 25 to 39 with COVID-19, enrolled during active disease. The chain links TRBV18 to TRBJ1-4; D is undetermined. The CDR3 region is CASSPQATNEKLFF. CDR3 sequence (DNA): TGTGCCAGCTCACCGCAGGCAACTAATGAAAAACTGTTTTTT.